This T cell receptor (beta chain) emerged from a study of cytomegalovirus exposure and HLA in healthy donors. The PCR employed 60 Vbeta primers together with 13 Jbeta primers. The protocol was immunoSEQ multiplex PCR, while the TCRdb copy is restricted to in-frame clones and leaves out a portion. The table has some 120,000 clones, roughly 70% seen once; the top ten hold approximately 3.1%. The CDR3 length is 14 residues. V was cut by 2 bases and J by 1 base, with 11 bases left in between. Per the germline V gene, CDR1 is GTSNPN and CDR2 is SVGIG (reference sequence). The sequencing input was PBMCs. This clonotype originated in a man aged 30 to 45 in good health and CMV-seronegative. This sequence joins TRBV30 and TRBJ1-1; the D is unclear. The CDR3 coding sequence is TGTGCCTGGAGTCCCGAACGCGGGAACACTGAAGCTTTCTTT. This encodes CAWSPERGNTEAFF.